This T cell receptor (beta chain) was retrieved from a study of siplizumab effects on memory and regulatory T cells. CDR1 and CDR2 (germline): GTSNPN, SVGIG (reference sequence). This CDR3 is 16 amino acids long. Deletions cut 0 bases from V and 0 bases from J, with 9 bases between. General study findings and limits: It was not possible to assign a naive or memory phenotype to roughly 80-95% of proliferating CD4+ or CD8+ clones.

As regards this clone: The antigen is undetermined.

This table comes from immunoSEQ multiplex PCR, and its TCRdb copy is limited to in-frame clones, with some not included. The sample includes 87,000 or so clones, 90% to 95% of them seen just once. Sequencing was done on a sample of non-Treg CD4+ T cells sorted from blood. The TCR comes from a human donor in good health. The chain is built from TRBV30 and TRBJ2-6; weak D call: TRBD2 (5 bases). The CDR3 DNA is TGTGCCTGGAGTGTCGTGGACTTCTCTGGGGCCAACGTCCTGACTTTC. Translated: CAWSVVDFSGANVLTF.